This T cell receptor beta chain was found in a study of regulatory T cells in long-lasting Graves disease. CDR1 MGHRA and CDR2 YSYEKL come from the germline V gene. The CDR3 has 17 residues. Trimming removed 2 bases from V and 2 bases from J; junction bases left unmatched: 10. This sample's time point: newly diagnosed GD, antithyroid drugs for less than 3 months. TCR sequences were obtained from RNA taken from PBMCs. Building the TCR beta libraries relied on iRepertoire HTBI primers, and CDR3 regions underwent Arm-PCR. TCRdb re-derived calls from the multiplex PCR reads in MiXCR, one entry per CDR3 protein. The sample lists 350,000 to 550,000 distinct CDR3 sequences, roughly 15% seen once, with approximately 15% in the top ten. The same data also went into a second study, on T cells in Graves' hyperthyroidism and ophthalmopathy. As that study records: Lactation, pregnancy, other autoimmune disease or uncontrolled infection excluded patients.

The specimen comprised peripheral blood mononuclear cells (PBMCs), sampled at new diagnosis, from a patient treated with antithyroid drugs. This receptor was taken from a woman between 50 and 59 years old with Graves disease. The chain joins TRBV4-1 to TRBJ2-3; 7 nucleotides agree with TRBD2. CDR3: CASSQIPATSFTDTQYF. CDR3 nucleotide sequence: TGCGCCAGCAGCCAAATCCCAGCGACTAGCTTCACAGATACGCAGTATTTT.